These 10 T cell receptor beta chains came from one sample sequenced in a study of cytomegalovirus exposure and HLA in healthy donors. The PCR made use of 60 Vbeta and 13 Jbeta primers. The assay was immunoSEQ multiplex PCR, and TCRdb's table has in-frame clones only and misses some. The sample yields 100,000 to 150,000 clones, 60% to 85% seen once. Sample: PBMCs. The receptor source for this set is a man between 25 and 39 years old in good health and CMV-seronegative.

V is TRBV9 and J is TRBJ1-6; a possible D gene is TRBD1 (6 bases). CDR1 is SGDLS and CDR2 is YYNGEE in the germline V gene. There are 17 residues in the CDR3. Trimming took 4 bases from V and 6 from J, leaving 20 bases between them. The CDR3 loop reads CASSTGPSIGGNSPLHF. The CDR3 DNA is TGTGCCAGCAGCACCGGCCCCAGCATAGGGGGTAATTCACCCCTCCACTTT. Based on the CDR3 plus reference TRBV9 and TRBJ1-6, the full variable domain is DSGVTQTPKHLITATGQRVTLRCSPRSGDLSVYWYQQSLDQGLQFLIQYYNGEERAKGNILERFSAQQFPDLHSELNLSSLELGDSALYFCASSTGPSIGGNSPLHFGNGTRLTVT.

This chain connects TRBV28 to TRBJ1-2; TRBD1 agrees at 9 bases. The CDR3 length is 15 residues. V lost 4 bases to trimming and J lost 4 bases; unmatched junction nucleotides: 7. Germline CDR1 is MDHEN and CDR2 is SYDVKM. CDR3 DNA sequence: TGTGCCAGCAGTTCCGGGACAGGGAAACTCTATGGCTACACCTTC. It specifies CASSSGTGKLYGYTF.

Only one count was recorded for this clone. The chain couples TRBV7-9 to TRBJ2-3, with TRBD2 identical over 7 bases. The germline CDR1 and CDR2 sequences are SEHNR and FQNEAQ (reference sequence). The CDR3 runs 16 residues. Germline trimming cut 5 bases from V and 0 bases from J; bases unmatched to any gene: 8. CDR3 sequence: CASSPYRGGSTDTQYF. The CDR3 nucleotides are TGTGCCAGCAGCCCTTATAGGGGAGGGAGCACAGATACGCAGTATTTT. The complete variable domain, with remaining parts taken from reference TRBV7-9 and TRBJ2-3, reads DTGVSQNPRHKITKRGQNVTFRCDPISEHNRLYWYRQTLGQGPEFLTYFQNEAQLEKSRLLSDRFSAERPKGSFSTLEIQRTEQGDSAMYLCASSPYRGGSTDTQYFGPGTRLTVL.

The chain recombines TRBV7-8 with TRBJ2-2, with TRBD1 matching over 8 bases. This CDR3 region has 17 residues. V dropped 5 bases and J dropped 1; count of bases not matched to a gene: 9. Looked up from germline, CDR1 is SGHVS and CDR2 is FQNEAQ. The CDR3 nucleotides read TGTGCCAGCAGCGGTACCGACAGGGGTCAGAACACCGGGGAGCTGTTTTTT. Its protein is CASSGTDRGQNTGELFF.

In its sample, this clone was seen once. This chain links TRBV6-1 with TRBJ2-7; TRBD2 aligns across 13 bases. The ends lost 8 bases at V and 5 bases at J; junction bases unmatched: 9. CDR1 and CDR2 from the germline V gene are MNHNS and SASEGT. The CDR3 extends over 15 amino acids. CDR3 sequence (DNA): TGTGCCAGCTTAAATGGACTAGCGGGAGACCACGAGCAGTACTTC. The encoded protein is CASLNGLAGDHEQYF.

The rearrangement links TRBV15 to TRBJ2-2; 8 nucleotides match TRBD1. This CDR3 contains 13 residues. The germline gives CDR1 LNHNV, CDR2 YYDKDF (reference sequence). Germline trimming cut 11 bases from V and 0 bases from J; bases unmatched to any gene: 2. The CDR3 DNA sequence: TGTGCCTCACAGGGGGCGAACACCGGGGAGCTGTTTTTT. It specifies CASQGANTGELFF.

This clone showed up just once. The chain recombines TRBV7-9 with TRBJ2-7; 10 nucleotides agree with TRBD2. The J segment lost 6 bases and the V segment lost 4 bases, leaving 9 bases of the junction unmatched. Germline CDR1 is SEHNR and CDR2 is FQNEAQ (reference sequence). This CDR3 has 15 amino acids. CDR3 sequence reads: CASSSPSSGSFEQYF. CDR3 in DNA: TGTGCCAGCAGCTCTCCCTCTAGCGGGAGTTTCGAGCAGTACTTC. The full variable domain, with the rest looked up from reference TRBV7-9 and TRBJ2-7, is DTGVSQNPRHKITKRGQNVTFRCDPISEHNRLYWYRQTLGQGPEFLTYFQNEAQLEKSRLLSDRFSAERPKGSFSTLEIQRTEQGDSAMYLCASSSPSSGSFEQYFGPGTRLTVT.

The chain recombines TRBV9 with TRBJ1-1; 12 bases match TRBD1. The V gene end was trimmed by 0 bases and the J gene end by 10 bases; junction bases not matched to a gene: 7. CDR1 SGDLS and CDR2 YYNGEE come from the germline V gene. The CDR3 spans 15 residues. The CDR3: CASSVAGQGAGGAFF. The CDR3 DNA is TGTGCCAGCAGCGTAGCGGGACAGGGGGCTGGAGGAGCTTTCTTT.

The rearrangement joins TRBV5-4 to TRBJ2-2; 8 bases map to TRBD1. CDR1 and CDR2 from the germline V gene are SGHNT and YYREEE (reference sequence). The trim removed 3 bases at V and 0 bases at J, leaving 7 bases unmatched. This CDR3 spans 17 amino acids. The CDR3: CASSSSGQGSNTGELFF. The CDR3 DNA sequence: TGTGCCAGCAGCTCCTCTGGACAGGGCTCGAACACCGGGGAGCTGTTTTTT.

The chain uses TRBV5-1 and TRBJ1-1, with 9 bases identical to TRBD1. The CDR3 sequence is 16 residues long. Germline values: CDR1 SGHRS, CDR2 YFSETQ. With V trimmed by 2 bases and J by 3 bases, 8 bases remained unmatched. CDR3 coding DNA: TGCGCCAGCAGCTTACCCATCGACAGGGGGGACACTGAAGCTTTCTTT. This sequence encodes CASSLPIDRGDTEAFF.